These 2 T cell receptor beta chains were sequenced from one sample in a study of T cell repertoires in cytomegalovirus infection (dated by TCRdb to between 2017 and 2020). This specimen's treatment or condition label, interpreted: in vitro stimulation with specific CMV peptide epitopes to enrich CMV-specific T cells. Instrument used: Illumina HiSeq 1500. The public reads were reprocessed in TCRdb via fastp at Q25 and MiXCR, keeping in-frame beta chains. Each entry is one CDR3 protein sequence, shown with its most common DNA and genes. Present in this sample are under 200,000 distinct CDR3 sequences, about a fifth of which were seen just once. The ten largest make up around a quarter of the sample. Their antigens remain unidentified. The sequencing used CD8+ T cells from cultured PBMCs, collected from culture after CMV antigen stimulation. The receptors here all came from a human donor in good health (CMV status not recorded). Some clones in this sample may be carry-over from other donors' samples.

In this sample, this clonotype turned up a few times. Here the CDR3 DNA reads TGTGCCAGCAGCCATGCCGGTGGGGACCTATCGTACAATGAGCAGTTCTTC. Amino acids: CASSHAGGDLSYNEQFF. The chain uses TRBV7-2 and TRBJ2-1, with D perhaps matching TRBD1 or TRBD2 (5 bases each). CDR3 length: 17 residues. Germline V CDR1 and CDR2: SGHTA, FQGNSA. V was shortened by 5 bases and J by 4 bases, with 21 bases between the two germline ends. The whole variable domain, filled in from reference TRBV7-2 and TRBJ2-1, reads GAGVSQSPSNKVTEKGKDVELRCDPISGHTALYWYRQSLGQGLEFLIYFQGNSAPDKSGLPSDRFSAERTGGSVSTLTIQRTQQEDSAVYLCASSHAGGDLSYNEQFFGPGTRLTVL.

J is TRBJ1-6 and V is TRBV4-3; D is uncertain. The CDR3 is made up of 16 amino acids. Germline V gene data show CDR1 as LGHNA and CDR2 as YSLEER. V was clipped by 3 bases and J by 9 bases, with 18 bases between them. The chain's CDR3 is CASSHEREDPSSPLHF. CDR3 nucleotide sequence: TGCGCCAGCAGCCACGAGCGGGAGGACCCTTCTTCACCCCTCCACTTT.